This T cell receptor (beta chain) was obtained from a study of healthy donors' naive CD4 and CD8 T cells. Study background: All functional IMGT TCR alpha variants were covered by new primers.

Study-level findings and limits: Positive CDR3 charge linked to CD4+ cells, negative to CD8+ cells. Chains were not paired, since alpha and beta were sequenced in bulk.

Trimming cost V 9 bases and J 0 bases; bases outside gene matches: 14. Germline V gene lookup returns CDR1 LNHDA and CDR2 SQIVND (reference sequence). The CDR3 is 17 amino acids. On this clonotype itself: Its matching antigen is unknown.

A linear amplification protocol produced the TCR libraries from 400 to 550 ng of total RNA. A single record per CDR3 protein comes from TCRdb applying MiXCR to the reads. This sample has 150,000 to 200,000 distinct CDR3 sequences, with about four fifths found just once. CD4+CD8-CD45RO-CD45RA+ cells were naive CD4+; CD8+CD4-CD45RA+CD27bright cells were naive CD8+. The sequence was collected from a pool of human donors in good health; the sample pools cells from several healthy donors. The sequenced sample was naive CD4+ and CD8+ T cells sorted from blood, pooled from several donors. The V and J genes are TRBV19 and TRBJ2-1, with 7 bases that match TRBD2. The CDR3 sequence: CASTSSAGVSSYNEQFF. CDR3 coding DNA: TGTGCCAGCACCTCGAGTGCGGGAGTGAGCTCCTACAATGAGCAGTTCTTC.